The T cell receptor beta chain described here comes from a study of T-cell memory formation after mild COVID-19. Germline CDR1 and CDR2: SGHNT and YYREEE (reference sequence). V lost 2 bases to trimming and J lost 0 bases, with 9 bases between them. CDR3 size: 15 residues. There are many counts of this clonotype. Using its own MiXCR run on the 5' RACE reads, TCRdb lists one record per CDR3 protein. In the table there are tens of thousands of distinct CDR3 sequences, less than 7.5% of which are singletons. The sample comprised PBMCs or a T cell subset sorted from them (not recorded which). The chain carries TRBV5-4 and TRBJ2-1; D possibly uses TRBD1 or TRBD2 (5 bases each). The source is a man aged 18 to 30 who had mild COVID-19 (a few samples of this study predate the infection). Cell type and time point are not known. The CDR3 loop reads CASSFGASSYNEQFF. CDR3 DNA sequence: TGTGCCAGCAGCTTCGGGGCGAGCTCCTACAATGAGCAGTTCTTC.